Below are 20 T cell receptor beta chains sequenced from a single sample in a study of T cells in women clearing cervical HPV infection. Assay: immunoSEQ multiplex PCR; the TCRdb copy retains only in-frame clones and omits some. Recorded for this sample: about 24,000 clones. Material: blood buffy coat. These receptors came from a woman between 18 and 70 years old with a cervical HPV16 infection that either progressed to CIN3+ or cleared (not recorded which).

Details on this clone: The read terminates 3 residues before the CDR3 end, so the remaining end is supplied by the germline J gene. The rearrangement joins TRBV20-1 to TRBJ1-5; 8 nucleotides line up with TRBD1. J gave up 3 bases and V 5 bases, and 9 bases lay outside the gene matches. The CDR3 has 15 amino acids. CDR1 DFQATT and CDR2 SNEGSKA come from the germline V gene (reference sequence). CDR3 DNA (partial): TGCAGTGCTCCCGACAGGGGCTACCTCAATCAGCCC. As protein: CSAPDRGYLNQP. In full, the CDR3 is CSAPDRGYLNQPQHF.

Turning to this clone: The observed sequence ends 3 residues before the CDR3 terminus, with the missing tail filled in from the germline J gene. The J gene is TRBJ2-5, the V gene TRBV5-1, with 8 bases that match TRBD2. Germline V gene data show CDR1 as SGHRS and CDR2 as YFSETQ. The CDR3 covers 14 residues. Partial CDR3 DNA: TGCGCCAGCAGAACTAGCGGATCCACCAATACC. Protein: CASRTSGSTNT. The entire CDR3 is CASRTSGSTNTQYF.

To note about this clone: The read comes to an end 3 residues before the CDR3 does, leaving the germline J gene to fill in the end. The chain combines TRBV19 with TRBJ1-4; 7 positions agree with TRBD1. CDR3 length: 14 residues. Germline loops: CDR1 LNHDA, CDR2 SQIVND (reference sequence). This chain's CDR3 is CASSIGRGSSPLFF. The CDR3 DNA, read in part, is TGTGCCAGTAGTATCGGCAGGGGGTCTTCACCA.

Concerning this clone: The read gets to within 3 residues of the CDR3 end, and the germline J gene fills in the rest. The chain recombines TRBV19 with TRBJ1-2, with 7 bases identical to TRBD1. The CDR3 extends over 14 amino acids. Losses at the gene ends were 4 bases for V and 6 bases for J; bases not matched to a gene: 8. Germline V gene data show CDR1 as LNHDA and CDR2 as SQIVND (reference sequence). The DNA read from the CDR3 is TGTGCCAGTAGTACGGAGGGACAGCTAGATGGC. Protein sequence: CASSTEGQLDG. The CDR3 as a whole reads CASSTEGQLDGYTF.

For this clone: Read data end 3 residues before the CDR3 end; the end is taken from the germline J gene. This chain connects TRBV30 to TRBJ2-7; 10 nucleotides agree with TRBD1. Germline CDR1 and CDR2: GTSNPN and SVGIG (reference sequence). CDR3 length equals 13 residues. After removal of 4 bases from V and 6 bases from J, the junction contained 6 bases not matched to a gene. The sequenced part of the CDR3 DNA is TGTGCCTGGAAGCGTGGACAGGGGGGCGAG. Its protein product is CAWKRGQGGE. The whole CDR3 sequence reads CAWKRGQGGEQYF. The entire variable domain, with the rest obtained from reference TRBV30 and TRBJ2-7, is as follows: SQTIHQWPATLVQPVGSPLSLECTVEGTSNPNLYWYRQAAGRGLQLLFYSVGIGQISSEVPQNLSASRPQDRQFILSSKKLLLSDSGFYLCAWKRGQGGEQYFGPGTRLTVT.

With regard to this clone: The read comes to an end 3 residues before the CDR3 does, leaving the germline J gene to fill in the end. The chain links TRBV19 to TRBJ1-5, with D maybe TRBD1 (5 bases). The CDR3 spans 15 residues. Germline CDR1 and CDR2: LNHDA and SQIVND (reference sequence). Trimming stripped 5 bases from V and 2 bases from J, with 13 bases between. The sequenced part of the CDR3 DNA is TGTGCCAGTAGTTCGTCCAGGGTAGGCAATCAGCCC. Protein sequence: CASSSSRVGNQP. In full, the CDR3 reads CASSSSRVGNQPQHF.

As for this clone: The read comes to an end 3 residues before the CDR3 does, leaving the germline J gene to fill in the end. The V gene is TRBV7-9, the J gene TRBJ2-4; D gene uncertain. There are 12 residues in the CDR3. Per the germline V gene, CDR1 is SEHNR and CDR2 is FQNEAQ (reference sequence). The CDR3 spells CASSSRQDSQYF. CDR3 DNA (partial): TGTGCCAGCAGCTCTCGGCAGGATAGT.

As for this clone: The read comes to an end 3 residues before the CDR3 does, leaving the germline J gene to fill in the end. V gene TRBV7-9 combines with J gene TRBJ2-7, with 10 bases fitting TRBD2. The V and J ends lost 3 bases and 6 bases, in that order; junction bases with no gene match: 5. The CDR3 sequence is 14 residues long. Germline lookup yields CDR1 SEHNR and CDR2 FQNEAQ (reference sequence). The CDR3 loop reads CASSLERLAGEQYF. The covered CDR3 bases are TGTGCCAGCAGCTTGGAGAGACTAGCGGGCGAG.

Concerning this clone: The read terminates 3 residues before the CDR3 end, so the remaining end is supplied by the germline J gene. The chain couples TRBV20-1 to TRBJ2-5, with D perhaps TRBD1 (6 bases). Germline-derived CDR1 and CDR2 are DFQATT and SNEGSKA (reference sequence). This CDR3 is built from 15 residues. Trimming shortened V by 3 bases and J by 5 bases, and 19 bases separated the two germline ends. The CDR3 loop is CSARGRDKLGETQYF. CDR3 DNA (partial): TGCAGTGCTAGGGGAAGGGACAAATTAGGGGAGACC.

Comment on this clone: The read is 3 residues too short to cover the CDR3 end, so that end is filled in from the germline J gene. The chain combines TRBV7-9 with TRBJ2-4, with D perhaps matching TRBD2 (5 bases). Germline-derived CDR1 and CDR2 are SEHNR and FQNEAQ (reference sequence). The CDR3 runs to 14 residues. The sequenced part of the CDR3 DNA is TGTGCCAGCAGCACGGGTATGACTAACTATGGT. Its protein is CASSTGMTNYG. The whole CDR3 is CASSTGMTNYGQYF. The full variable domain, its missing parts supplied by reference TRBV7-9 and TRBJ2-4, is DTGVSQNPRHKITKRGQNVTFRCDPISEHNRLYWYRQTLGQGPEFLTYFQNEAQLEKSRLLSDRFSAERPKGSFSTLEIQRTEQGDSAMYLCASSTGMTNYGQYFGAGTRLSVL.

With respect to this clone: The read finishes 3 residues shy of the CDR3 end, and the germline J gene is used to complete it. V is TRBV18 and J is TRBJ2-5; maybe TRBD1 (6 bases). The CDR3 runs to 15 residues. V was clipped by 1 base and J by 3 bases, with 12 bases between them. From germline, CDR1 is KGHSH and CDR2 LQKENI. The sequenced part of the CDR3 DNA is TGTGCCAGCTCACCACTTCAGGGGCCCGAAGAGACC. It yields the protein CASSPLQGPEET. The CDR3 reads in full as CASSPLQGPEETQYF. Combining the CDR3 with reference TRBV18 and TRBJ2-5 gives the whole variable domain NAGVMQNPRHLVRRRGQEARLRCSPMKGHSHVYWYRQLPEEGLKFMVYLQKENIIDESGMPKERFSAEFPKEGPSILRIQQVVRGDSAAYFCASSPLQGPEETQYFGPGTRLLVL.

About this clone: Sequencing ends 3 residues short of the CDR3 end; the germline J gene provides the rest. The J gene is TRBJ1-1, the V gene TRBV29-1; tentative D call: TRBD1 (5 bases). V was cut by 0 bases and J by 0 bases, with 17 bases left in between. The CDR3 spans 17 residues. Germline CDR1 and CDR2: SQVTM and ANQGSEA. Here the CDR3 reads CSVEDYPGLPMNTEAFF. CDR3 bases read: TGCAGCGTTGAAGATTACCCAGGGTTACCTATGAACACTGAA. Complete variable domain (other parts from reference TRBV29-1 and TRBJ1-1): SAVISQKPSRDICQRGTSLTIQCQVDSQVTMMFWYRQQPGQSLTLIATANQGSEATYESGFVIDKFPISRPNLTFSTLTVSNMSPEDSSIYLCSVEDYPGLPMNTEAFFGQGTRLTVV.

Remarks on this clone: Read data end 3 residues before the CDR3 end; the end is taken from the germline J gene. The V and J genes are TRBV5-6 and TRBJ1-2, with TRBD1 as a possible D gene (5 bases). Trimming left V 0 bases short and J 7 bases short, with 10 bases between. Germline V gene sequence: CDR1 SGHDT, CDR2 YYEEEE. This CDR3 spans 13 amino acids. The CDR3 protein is CASSLGGGGGYTF. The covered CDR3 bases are TGTGCCAGCAGCTTGGGTGGCGGGGGTGGC. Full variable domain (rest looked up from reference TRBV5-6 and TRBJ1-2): DAGVTQSPTHLIKTRGQQVTLRCSPKSGHDTVSWYQQALGQGPQFIFQYYEEEERQRGNFPDRFSGHQFPNYSSELNVNALLLGDSALYLCASSLGGGGGYTFGSGTRLTVV.

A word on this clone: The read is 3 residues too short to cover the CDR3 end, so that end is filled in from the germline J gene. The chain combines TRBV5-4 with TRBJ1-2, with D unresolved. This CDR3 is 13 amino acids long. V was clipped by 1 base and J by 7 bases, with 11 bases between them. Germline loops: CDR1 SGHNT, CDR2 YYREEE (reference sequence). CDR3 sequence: CASSLSEISGYTF. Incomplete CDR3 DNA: TGTGCCAGCAGCTTGTCAGAGATCTCTGGC.

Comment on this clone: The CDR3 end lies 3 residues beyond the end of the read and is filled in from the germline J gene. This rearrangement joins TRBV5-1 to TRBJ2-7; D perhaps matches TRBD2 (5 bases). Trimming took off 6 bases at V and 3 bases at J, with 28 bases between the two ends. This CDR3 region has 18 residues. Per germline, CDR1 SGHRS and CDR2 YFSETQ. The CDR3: CASTNRAGFEGAFYEQYF. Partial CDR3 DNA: TGCGCCAGCACCAATCGGGCGGGTTTTGAGGGCGCCTTCTACGAG.

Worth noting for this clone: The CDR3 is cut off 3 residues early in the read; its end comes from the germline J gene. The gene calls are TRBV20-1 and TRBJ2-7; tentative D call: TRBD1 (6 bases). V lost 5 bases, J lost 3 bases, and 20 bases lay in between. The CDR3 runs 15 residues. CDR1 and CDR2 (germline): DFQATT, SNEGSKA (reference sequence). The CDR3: CSADKAAGVNYEQYF. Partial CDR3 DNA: TGCAGTGCTGACAAGGCTGCAGGGGTCAACTACGAG.

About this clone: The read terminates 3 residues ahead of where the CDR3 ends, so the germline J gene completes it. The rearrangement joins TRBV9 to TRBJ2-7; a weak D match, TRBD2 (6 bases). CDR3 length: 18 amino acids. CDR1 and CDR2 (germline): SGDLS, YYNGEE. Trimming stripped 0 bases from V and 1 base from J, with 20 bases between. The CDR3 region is CASSVGSSGLGKSYEQYF. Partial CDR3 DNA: TGTGCCAGCAGCGTAGGGAGTAGCGGCCTTGGGAAATCCTACGAG.

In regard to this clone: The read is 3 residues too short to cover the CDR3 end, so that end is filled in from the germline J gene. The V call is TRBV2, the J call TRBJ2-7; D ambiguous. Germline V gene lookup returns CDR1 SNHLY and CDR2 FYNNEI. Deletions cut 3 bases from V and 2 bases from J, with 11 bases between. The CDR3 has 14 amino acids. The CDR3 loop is CASSDDFQTYEQYF. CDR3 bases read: TGTGCCAGCAGTGACGACTTTCAGACCTACGAG.

The CDR3 bases that were read are TGTGCCAGCAGCAAGGTACATGACTTCGGAGAAAAA. Its protein product is CASSKVHDFGEK. The whole CDR3 protein reads CASSKVHDFGEKLFF. The genes are TRBV7-9 and TRBJ1-4; D ambiguous. The read is 3 residues too short to cover the CDR3 end, so that end is filled in from the germline J gene. Trimming pared 5 bases from V and 8 bases from J, leaving 18 bases between. This CDR3 is 15 amino acids long. Germline CDR1 reads SEHNR; CDR2 reads FQNEAQ (reference sequence).

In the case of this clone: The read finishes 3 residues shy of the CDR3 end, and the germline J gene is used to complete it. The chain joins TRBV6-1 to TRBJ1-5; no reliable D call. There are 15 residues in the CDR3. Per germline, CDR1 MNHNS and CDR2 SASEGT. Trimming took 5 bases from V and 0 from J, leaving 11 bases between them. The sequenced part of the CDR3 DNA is TGTGCCAGCAGTAAAGACACCGTTAGCAATCAGCCC. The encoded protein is CASSKDTVSNQP. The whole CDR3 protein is CASSKDTVSNQPQHF.